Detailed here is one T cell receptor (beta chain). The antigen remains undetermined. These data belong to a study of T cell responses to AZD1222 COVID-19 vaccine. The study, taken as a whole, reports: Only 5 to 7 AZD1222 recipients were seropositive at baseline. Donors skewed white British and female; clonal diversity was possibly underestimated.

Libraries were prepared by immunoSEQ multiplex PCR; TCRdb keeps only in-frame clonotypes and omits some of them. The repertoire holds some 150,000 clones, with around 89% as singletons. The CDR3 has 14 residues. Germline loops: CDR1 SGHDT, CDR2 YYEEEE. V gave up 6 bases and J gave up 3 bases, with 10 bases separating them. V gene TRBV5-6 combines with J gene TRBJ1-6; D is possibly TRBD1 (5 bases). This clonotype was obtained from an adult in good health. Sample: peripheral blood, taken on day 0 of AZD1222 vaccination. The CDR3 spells CASKQAHYNSPLHF. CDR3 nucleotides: TGTGCCAGCAAACAGGCGCACTATAATTCACCCCTCCACTTT.